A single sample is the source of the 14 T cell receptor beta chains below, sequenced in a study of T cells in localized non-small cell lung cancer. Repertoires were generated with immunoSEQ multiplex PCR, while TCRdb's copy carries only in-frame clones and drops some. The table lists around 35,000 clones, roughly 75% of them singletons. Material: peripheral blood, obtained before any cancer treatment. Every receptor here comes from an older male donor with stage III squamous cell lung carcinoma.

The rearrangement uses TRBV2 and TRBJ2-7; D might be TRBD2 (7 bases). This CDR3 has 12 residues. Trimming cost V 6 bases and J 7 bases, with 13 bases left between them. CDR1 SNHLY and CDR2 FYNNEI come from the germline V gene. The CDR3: CASRGGAREQYF. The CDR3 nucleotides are TGTGCCAGCAGAGGGGGGGCCCGGGAGCAGTACTTC.

In nucleotides, the CDR3 is TGTGCCAGCAGTCCAGACACCGGGGAGCTGTTTTTT. As protein: CASSPDTGELFF. This sequence joins TRBV7-3 and TRBJ2-2, with D hard to call. The ends were cut back, 6 bases at V and 3 bases at J, with 5 bases in the middle. Germline loops: CDR1 SGHTA, CDR2 FQGTGA. This CDR3 contains 12 residues.

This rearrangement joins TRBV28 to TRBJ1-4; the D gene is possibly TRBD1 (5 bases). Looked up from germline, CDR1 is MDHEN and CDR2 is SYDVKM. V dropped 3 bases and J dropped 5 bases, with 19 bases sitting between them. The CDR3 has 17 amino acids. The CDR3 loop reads CASSFGTGSLKNEKLFF. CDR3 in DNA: TGTGCCAGCAGTTTCGGGACTGGTAGTTTAAAGAATGAAAAACTGTTTTTT.

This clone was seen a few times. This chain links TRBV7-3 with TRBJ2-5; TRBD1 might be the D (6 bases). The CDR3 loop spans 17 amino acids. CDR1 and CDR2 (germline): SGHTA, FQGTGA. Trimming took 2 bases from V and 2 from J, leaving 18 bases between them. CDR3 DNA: TGTGCCAGCAGCTTAGGCAGGGGCCGTGATACACAAGAGACCCAGTACTTC. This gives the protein CASSLGRGRDTQETQYF.

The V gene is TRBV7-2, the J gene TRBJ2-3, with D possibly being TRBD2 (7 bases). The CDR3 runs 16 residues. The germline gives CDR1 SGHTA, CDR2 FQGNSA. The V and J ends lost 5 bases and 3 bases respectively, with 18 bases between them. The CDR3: CASSPPYGGRTDTQYF. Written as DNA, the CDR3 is TGTGCCAGCAGCCCTCCCTACGGGGGGCGGACAGATACGCAGTATTTT.

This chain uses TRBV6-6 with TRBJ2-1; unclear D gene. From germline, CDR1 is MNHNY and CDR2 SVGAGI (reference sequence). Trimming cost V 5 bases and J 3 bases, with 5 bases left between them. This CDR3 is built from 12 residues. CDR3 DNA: TGTGCCAGCAGTGAGCTCTACAATGAGCAGTTCTTC. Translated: CASSELYNEQFF.

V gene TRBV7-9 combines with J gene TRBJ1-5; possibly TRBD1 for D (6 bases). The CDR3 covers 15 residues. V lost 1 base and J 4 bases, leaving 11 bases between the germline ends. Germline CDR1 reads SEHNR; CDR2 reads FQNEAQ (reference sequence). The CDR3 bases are TGTGCCAGCAGCTTAGTCGGGACATCAAATCAGCCCCAGCATTTT. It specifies CASSLVGTSNQPQHF.

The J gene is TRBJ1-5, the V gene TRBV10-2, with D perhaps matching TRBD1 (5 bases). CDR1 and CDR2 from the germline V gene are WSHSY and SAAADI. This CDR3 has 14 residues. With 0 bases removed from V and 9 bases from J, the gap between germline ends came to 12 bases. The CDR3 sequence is CASSESRPQGPQHF. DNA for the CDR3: TGCGCCAGCAGTGAGTCTAGACCCCAGGGGCCCCAGCATTTT.

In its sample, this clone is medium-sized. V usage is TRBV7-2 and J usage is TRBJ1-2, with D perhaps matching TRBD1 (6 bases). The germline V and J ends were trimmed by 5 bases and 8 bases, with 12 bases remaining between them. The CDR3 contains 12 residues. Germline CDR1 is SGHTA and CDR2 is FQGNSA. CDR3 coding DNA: TGTGCCAGCAGCCCCCATACAGGGGGCTACACCTTC. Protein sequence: CASSPHTGGYTF. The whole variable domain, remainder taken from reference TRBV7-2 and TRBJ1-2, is GAGVSQSPSNKVTEKGKDVELRCDPISGHTALYWYRQSLGQGLEFLIYFQGNSAPDKSGLPSDRFSAERTGGSVSTLTIQRTQQEDSAVYLCASSPHTGGYTFGSGTRLTVV.

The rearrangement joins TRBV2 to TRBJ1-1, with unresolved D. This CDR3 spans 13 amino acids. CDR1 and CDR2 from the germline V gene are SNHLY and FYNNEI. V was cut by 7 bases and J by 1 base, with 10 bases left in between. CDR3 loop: CASKKSENTEAFF. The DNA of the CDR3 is TGTGCCAGCAAAAAGTCAGAGAACACTGAAGCTTTCTTT.

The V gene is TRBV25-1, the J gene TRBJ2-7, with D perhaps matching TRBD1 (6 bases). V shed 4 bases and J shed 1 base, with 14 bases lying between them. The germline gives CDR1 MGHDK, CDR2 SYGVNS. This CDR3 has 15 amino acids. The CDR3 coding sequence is TGTGCCAGCAGTGGACGCCGGCAGGGGTCCTACGAGCAGTACTTC. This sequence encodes CASSGRRQGSYEQYF.

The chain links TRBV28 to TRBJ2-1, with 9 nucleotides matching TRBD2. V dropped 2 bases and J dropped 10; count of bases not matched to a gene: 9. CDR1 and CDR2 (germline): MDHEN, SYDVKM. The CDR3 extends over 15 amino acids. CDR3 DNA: TGTGCCAGCAGTTTAGTCGGGACTAGCCTTAGAGAGCAGTTCTTC. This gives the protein CASSLVGTSLREQFF.

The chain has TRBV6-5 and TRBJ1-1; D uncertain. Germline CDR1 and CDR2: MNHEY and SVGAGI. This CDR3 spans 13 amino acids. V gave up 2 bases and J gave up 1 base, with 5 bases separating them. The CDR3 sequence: CASSYTENTEAFF. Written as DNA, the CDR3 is TGTGCCAGCAGTTACACCGAGAACACTGAAGCTTTCTTT.

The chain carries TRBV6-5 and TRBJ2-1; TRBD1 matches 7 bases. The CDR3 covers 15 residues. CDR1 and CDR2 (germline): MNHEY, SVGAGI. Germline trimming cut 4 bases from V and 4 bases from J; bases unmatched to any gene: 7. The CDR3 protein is CASSSSGTAYNEQFF. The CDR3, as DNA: TGTGCCAGCAGTTCCTCCGGGACAGCGTACAATGAGCAGTTCTTC.